Described below is a single T cell receptor beta chain sequence and its context. The antigen is unknown. Combined were second doses at about 4 or about 12 weeks. The data derive from a study of T cell responses to AZD1222 COVID-19 vaccine. General study points: Without day 14 samples, only post-peak T cell repertoires were studied.

The CDR3 runs 14 residues. Germline CDR1 SGHDT, CDR2 YYEEEE. V was clipped by 1 base and J by 4 bases, with 11 bases between them. TCRdb keeps only in-frame clones here, not all; method: immunoSEQ multiplex PCR. This table has about 69,000 clones, 80% appearing once. V and J are TRBV5-6 and TRBJ1-1; D is ambiguous. The receptor comes from an adult who received the AZD1222 COVID-19 vaccine. The sample consisted of peripheral blood, taken 28 days after the second AZD1222 dose. This CDR3 reads CASSLSGFVTEAFF. The CDR3 coding sequence is TGTGCCAGCAGCTTGTCGGGGTTTGTCACTGAAGCTTTCTTT. Looking up the rest from reference TRBV5-6 and TRBJ1-1 gives the full variable domain: DAGVTQSPTHLIKTRGQQVTLRCSPKSGHDTVSWYQQALGQGPQFIFQYYEEEERQRGNFPDRFSGHQFPNYSSELNVNALLLGDSALYLCASSLSGFVTEAFFGQGTRLTVV.